The 23 T cell receptor beta chains below all came from one sample that was sequenced in a study of T cell responses to AZD1222 COVID-19 vaccine. Using immunoSEQ multiplex PCR, the repertoire was profiled, and TCRdb retains in-frame clones only, with some absent. In the table there are roughly 100,000 clones, roughly 83% of which are singletons. Sequencing was performed on peripheral blood, taken 28 days after the second AZD1222 dose. These receptors were obtained from an adult who received the AZD1222 COVID-19 vaccine.

The chain couples TRBV19 to TRBJ2-5; a possible D gene is TRBD2 (6 bases). V was cut by 4 bases and J by 5 bases, with 17 bases left in between. The CDR3 has 15 residues. CDR1 is LNHDA, CDR2 SQIVND, per germline (reference sequence). The CDR3 nucleotides read TGTGCCAGTAGTAGGGAGGCCCGGGGCTGGGAGACCCAGTACTTC. Its protein is CASSREARGWETQYF.

The chain joins TRBV6-5 to TRBJ2-7; tentative D call: TRBD1 (6 bases). The CDR3 contains 14 residues. With 11 bases removed from V and 6 bases from J, the gap between germline ends came to 23 bases. Germline CDR1 and CDR2: MNHEY and SVGAGI. CDR3 in amino acids: CAGTGNLGWAEQYF. The CDR3 DNA sequence: TGTGCCGGAACAGGGAACCTAGGCTGGGCCGAGCAGTACTTC.

This chain connects TRBV10-3 to TRBJ1-2; TRBD1 agrees at 9 bases. V shed 9 bases, J shed 4 bases, and the junction held 3 bases outside the gene matches. The CDR3 sequence is 12 residues long. CDR1 is ENHRY and CDR2 is SYGVKD in the germline V gene. CDR3: CAMGQGVYGYTF. The CDR3 bases are TGTGCCATGGGACAGGGTGTCTATGGCTACACCTTC.

The chain recombines TRBV3-1 (or the pseudogene TRBV3-2) with TRBJ2-1; 8 bases match TRBD2. Germline V CDR1 and CDR2: LGHDT, YNNKEL (reference sequence). Trimming cost V 0 bases and J 11 bases; bases outside gene matches: 9. This CDR3 is 15 amino acids long. The CDR3 protein is CASSQDGGGGSQQFF. Written as DNA, the CDR3 is TGTGCCAGCAGCCAAGATGGAGGCGGGGGGAGTCAGCAGTTCTTC.

The chain carries TRBV10-2 and TRBJ1-4, with D possibly TRBD1 on 5 matching bases. Deletions cut 4 bases from V and 0 bases from J, with 9 bases between. The V gene's germline CDR1 is WSHSY and CDR2 SAAADI. The CDR3 runs 15 residues. The chain's CDR3 is CASSVRGTTNEKLFF. CDR3 DNA: TGCGCCAGCAGTGTACGGGGGACAACTAATGAAAAACTGTTTTTT.

J is TRBJ2-3 and V is TRBV2; the D is unclear. The CDR3 runs 11 residues. Per the germline V gene, CDR1 is SNHLY and CDR2 is FYNNEI. Trimming shortened V by 5 bases and J by 6 bases, and 6 bases separated the two germline ends. CDR3 bases: TGTGCCAGCAGTTTTGGGGATACGCAGTATTTT. Amino acid sequence: CASSFGDTQYF. Looking up the rest from reference TRBV2 and TRBJ2-3 gives the full variable domain: EPEVTQTPSHQVTQMGQEVILRCVPISNHLYFYWYRQILGQKVEFLVSFYNNEISEKSEIFDDQFSVERPDGSNFTLKIRSTKLEDSAMYFCASSFGDTQYFGPGTRLTVL.

The V gene is TRBV12-3 or TRBV12-4, the J gene TRBJ1-3, with no clear D. The CDR3 loop spans 13 amino acids. V was trimmed by 3 bases and J by 1 base, leaving 4 bases between them. The DNA for the CDR3 is TGTGCCAGCAGTTTCCAGTCTGGAAACACCATATATTTT. The encoded protein is CASSFQSGNTIYF.

The rearrangement links TRBV2 to TRBJ2-5; the D gene could be TRBD1 or TRBD2 (5 bases each). V lost 8 bases and J 5 bases, leaving 15 bases between the germline ends. Germline V gene sequence: CDR1 SNHLY, CDR2 FYNNEI. The CDR3 runs to 13 residues. CDR3 residues: CASGRGVGETQYF. CDR3 DNA: TGTGCCAGCGGAAGGGGAGTAGGGGAGACCCAGTACTTC.

The CDR3 loop is CAWSQDRGVYNEQFF. CDR3 DNA sequence: TGTGCCTGGAGTCAGGACAGAGGGGTATACAATGAGCAGTTCTTC. The rearrangement uses TRBV30 and TRBJ2-1; TRBD1 might be the D (6 bases). CDR1 is GTSNPN, CDR2 SVGIG, per germline (reference sequence). V was cut by 2 bases and J by 4 bases, with 15 bases left in between. This CDR3 has 15 amino acids.

This CDR3 reads CASSPTGELFF. In nucleotides, the CDR3 is TGTGCCAGCAGCCCCACCGGGGAGCTGTTTTTT. This rearrangement joins TRBV7-9 to TRBJ2-2; D ambiguous. Trimming removed 5 bases at V and 4 bases at J, with 2 bases between. The CDR3 length is 11 residues. Per the germline V gene, CDR1 is SEHNR and CDR2 is FQNEAQ (reference sequence).

The rearrangement links TRBV7-2 to TRBJ2-7, with D possibly being TRBD1 (5 bases). CDR1 is SGHTA, CDR2 FQGNSA, per germline. The CDR3 consists of 14 residues. Trimming stripped 5 bases from V and 2 bases from J, with 13 bases between. CDR3 DNA sequence: TGTGCCAGCAGCCCCACCAAGGGGACCTACGAGCAGTACTTC. The encoded protein is CASSPTKGTYEQYF.

The rearrangement uses TRBV7-9 and TRBJ1-5; D remains unclear. V was shortened by 6 bases and J by 3 bases, with 15 bases between the two germline ends. The CDR3 is 15 residues long. Germline CDR1 SEHNR, CDR2 FQNEAQ (reference sequence). The CDR3 protein is CASSPLQDDNQPQHF. In DNA form, the CDR3 reads TGTGCCAGCAGTCCCCTCCAGGACGACAATCAGCCCCAGCATTTT.

This clone has just one count. The chain uses TRBV3-1 (or the pseudogene TRBV3-2) and TRBJ1-1; 8 bases agree with TRBD1. The junction had 1 base not matched to a gene; V was cut back by 1 base and J by 0 bases. CDR1 and CDR2 (germline): LGHDT, YNNKEL (reference sequence). This CDR3 is built from 15 residues. The CDR3 coding sequence is TGTGCCAGCAGCCAAGCACAGGGGGTGAACACTGAAGCTTTCTTT. Residues: CASSQAQGVNTEAFF.

The V gene is TRBV11-2, the J gene TRBJ2-7, with D hard to call. Trimming pared 3 bases from V and 2 bases from J, leaving 2 bases between. This CDR3 is built from 11 residues. Germline CDR1 reads SGHAT; CDR2 reads FQNNGV. The CDR3, as DNA: TGTGCCAGCAGCTTGACCTACGAGCAGTACTTC. Amino acids: CASSLTYEQYF.

This rearrangement joins TRBV5-4 to TRBJ1-2; a weak D match, TRBD1 (6 bases). Germline V gene sequence: CDR1 SGHNT, CDR2 YYREEE (reference sequence). The CDR3 contains 15 residues. Trimming stripped 2 bases from V and 0 bases from J, with 11 bases between. CDR3: CASSFPSGANYGYTF. The CDR3 nucleotides read TGTGCCAGCAGCTTTCCGTCAGGGGCTAACTATGGCTACACCTTC.

The rearrangement uses TRBV19 and TRBJ2-1; 8 bases are a match to TRBD2. Germline CDR1 reads LNHDA; CDR2 reads SQIVND (reference sequence). The CDR3 totals 14 residues. J gave up 5 bases and V 8 bases, and 8 bases lay outside the gene matches. The CDR3 here is CASHSGKGNNEQFF. Here the CDR3 DNA reads TGTGCCAGTCATAGCGGGAAGGGCAACAATGAGCAGTTCTTC.

The J gene is TRBJ1-3, the V gene TRBV2; no reliable D call. V was clipped by 6 bases and J by 4 bases, with 10 bases between them. There are 13 residues in the CDR3. Per the germline V gene, CDR1 is SNHLY and CDR2 is FYNNEI. CDR3 sequence (DNA): TGTGCCAGCAGCGACGGACTGGGAAACACCATATATTTT. Its translation is CASSDGLGNTIYF.

The chain combines TRBV28 with TRBJ2-3; a possible D gene is TRBD2 (5 bases). CDR1 and CDR2 (germline): MDHEN, SYDVKM. V lost 4 bases and J lost 2, with 7 bases in between. This CDR3 is built from 13 residues. The CDR3 DNA reads TGTGCCAGCAGTTCGGACTCCACAGATACGCAGTATTTT. Encoded protein: CASSSDSTDTQYF. The full variable domain, rest sourced from reference TRBV28 and TRBJ2-3, is DVKVTQSSRYLVKRTGEKVFLECVQDMDHENMFWYRQDPGLGLRLIYFSYDVKMKEKGDIPEGYSVSREKKERFSLILESASTNQTSMYLCASSSDSTDTQYFGPGTRLTVL.

The V call is TRBV6-5, the J call TRBJ1-6; D is possibly TRBD1 (5 bases). The length of the CDR3 is 16 residues. V was trimmed by 0 bases and J by 15 bases, leaving 21 bases between them. Per germline, CDR1 MNHEY and CDR2 SVGAGI. CDR3 region: CASSYSIDAGGWNLHF. The CDR3 DNA is TGTGCCAGCAGTTACTCGATTGATGCGGGGGGATGGAACCTCCACTTT.

The V gene is TRBV2, the J gene TRBJ2-3; 7 nucleotides match TRBD2. The CDR3 sequence is 15 residues long. Germline assignment: CDR1 SNHLY and CDR2 FYNNEI. Germline trimming cut 8 bases from V and 3 bases from J; bases unmatched to any gene: 11. CDR3 DNA sequence: TGTGCCAGCTCTCTGCAGGGAGGGTTTACAGATACGCAGTATTTT. As protein: CASSLQGGFTDTQYF. The variable domain in full, with the rest retrieved from reference TRBV2 and TRBJ2-3, is EPEVTQTPSHQVTQMGQEVILRCVPISNHLYFYWYRQILGQKVEFLVSFYNNEISEKSEIFDDQFSVERPDGSNFTLKIRSTKLEDSAMYFCASSLQGGFTDTQYFGPGTRLTVL.

V usage is TRBV19 and J usage is TRBJ2-2; D not certain. This CDR3 region has 14 residues. In germline, CDR1 is LNHDA, CDR2 SQIVND (reference sequence). Trimming stripped 1 base from V and 5 bases from J, with 8 bases between. CDR3 in DNA: TGTGCCAGTAGTATAGGGCCGCCGACCGGGGAGCTGTTTTTT. This codes for CASSIGPPTGELFF.

The chain joins TRBV29-1 to TRBJ2-1; D is perhaps TRBD1 (6 bases). The V end lost 6 bases, the J end lost 3 bases, and 6 bases lay between the germline ends. The CDR3 totals 11 residues. CDR1 is SQVTM, CDR2 ANQGSEA, per germline. The CDR3 is CSVRGYNEQFF. The CDR3 coding sequence is TGCAGCGTCAGGGGCTACAATGAGCAGTTCTTC.

V gene TRBV7-2 combines with J gene TRBJ2-5; perhaps TRBD2 as D (7 bases). The germline gives CDR1 SGHTA, CDR2 FQGNSA. This CDR3 region has 14 residues. V lost 3 bases and J 4 bases, leaving 12 bases between the germline ends. CDR3 residues: CASSFTGTTETQYF. CDR3 bases: TGTGCCAGCAGCTTCACAGGGACTACAGAGACCCAGTACTTC.